This passage covers 14 T cell receptor beta chains from one sample sequenced in a study of T cell changes during pregnancy in multiple sclerosis. Data came from immunoSEQ multiplex PCR; TCRdb stores just in-frame clones and leaves some out. This sample carries 30,000 to 40,000 clones, 90% to 95% of them seen once, and the ten largest clones take approximately 0.7%. Sequenced material: CD4+ T cells from peripheral blood mononuclear cells, taken in the second trimester of pregnancy. The receptors stem from a female donor in good health, enrolled as a control in a pregnancy study.

The gene calls are TRBV7-8 and TRBJ2-1; TRBD1 might be the D (7 bases). The CDR3 extends over 12 amino acids. V was pared by 7 bases and J by 12 bases, with 16 bases between. Per germline, CDR1 SGHVS and CDR2 FQNEAQ. CDR3: CASTFSQGGQFF. In DNA form, the CDR3 reads TGTGCCAGCACCTTCTCCCAGGGGGGGCAGTTCTTC.

The chain recombines TRBV28 with TRBJ1-5, with D tentatively TRBD1 (5 bases). The germline V and J ends were trimmed by 10 bases and 7 bases, with 17 bases remaining between them. The V gene's germline CDR1 is MDHEN and CDR2 SYDVKM. The CDR3 is 13 amino acids. The CDR3 protein is CATAGRVWQPQHF. The CDR3 DNA reads as TGTGCCACCGCGGGGCGGGTGTGGCAGCCCCAGCATTTT.

The chain couples TRBV4-3 to TRBJ1-2; a possible D gene is TRBD1 (5 bases). CDR1 is LGHNA, CDR2 YSLEER, per germline. V lost 0 bases to trimming and J lost 3 bases, with 17 bases between them. The CDR3 has 17 residues. CDR3 bases: TGCGCCAGCAGCCAAGATACGTTGGGTGGGGCTTACTATGGCTACACCTTC. Protein product: CASSQDTLGGAYYGYTF.

V gene TRBV6-5 combines with J gene TRBJ1-5; a weak D match, TRBD1 (6 bases). Trimming took off 6 bases at V and 0 bases at J, with 12 bases between the two ends. The germline gives CDR1 MNHEY, CDR2 SVGAGI. The CDR3 length is 15 residues. The CDR3 spells CASRTTGYSNQPQHF. The CDR3 region has the DNA TGTGCCAGCAGGACGACAGGTTATAGCAATCAGCCCCAGCATTTT.

The chain employs TRBV7-9 and TRBJ2-5, with unresolved D. V was clipped by 2 bases and J by 4 bases, with 14 bases between them. From germline, CDR1 is SEHNR and CDR2 FQNEAQ (reference sequence). The CDR3 loop spans 15 amino acids. CDR3 sequence: CASSLISPTGETQYF. The CDR3 DNA sequence: TGTGCCAGCAGCTTAATCTCCCCAACCGGAGAGACCCAGTACTTC.

The chain links TRBV18 to TRBJ2-7, with 7 bases identical to TRBD2. The length of the CDR3 is 13 residues. After removal of 4 bases from V and 7 bases from J, the junction contained 7 bases not matched to a gene. Germline CDR1 and CDR2: KGHSH and LQKENI. The CDR3 spells CASSLTREGEQYF. DNA of the CDR3: TGTGCCAGCTCACTGACAAGGGAGGGGGAGCAGTACTTC.

The chain employs TRBV29-1 and TRBJ1-2; D ambiguous. CDR1 is SQVTM, CDR2 ANQGSEA, per germline. The CDR3 is made up of 11 amino acids. The ends were cut back, 6 bases at V and 2 bases at J, with 7 bases in the middle. In DNA form, the CDR3 reads TGCAGCGTCGAGGAAAACTATGGCTACACCTTC. This codes for CSVEENYGYTF. Supplemented by reference TRBV29-1 and TRBJ1-2, the full variable domain reads SAVISQKPSRDICQRGTSLTIQCQVDSQVTMMFWYRQQPGQSLTLIATANQGSEATYESGFVIDKFPISRPNLTFSTLTVSNMSPEDSSIYLCSVEENYGYTFGSGTRLTVV.

The J gene is TRBJ2-2, the V gene TRBV21-1; TRBD2, the table's D call, lacks a check against the DNA. TRBV21-1 is annotated as a pseudogene. This CDR3 comprises 12 residues. CDR3 in DNA: TGTGCCAGCAGCCGGGTCGCTGGGGAGCTGTTTTTT. Translation: CASSRVAGELFF.

The chain has TRBV7-9 and TRBJ2-6; D unresolved. V dropped 5 bases and J dropped 4 bases, with 9 bases sitting between them. This CDR3 has 14 residues. The germline V gene encodes CDR1 SEHNR and CDR2 FQNEAQ (reference sequence). The CDR3 DNA follows: TGTGCCAGCAGCGACACTTACGGGGCCAACGTCCTGACTTTC. This sequence encodes CASSDTYGANVLTF.

Concerning this clone itself: At one of its ends the junction is not consistent with the germline gene, which may arise from a read error. V is TRBV19 and J is TRBJ2-2; 8 bases match TRBD1. The CDR3 runs 14 residues. Per the germline V gene, CDR1 is LNHDA and CDR2 is SQIVND (reference sequence). The CDR3 loop reads CANSTTGGTGELFF. DNA for the CDR3: TGTGCCAATAGTACTACAGGGGGCACCGGGGAGCTGTTTTTT.

The chain uses TRBV4-1 and TRBJ2-7; possible D gene TRBD2, 5 bases. Trimming left V 1 base short and J 3 bases short, with 19 bases between. Germline values: CDR1 MGHRA, CDR2 YSYEKL. The CDR3 is 17 amino acids. As DNA, the CDR3 is TGCGCCAGCAGCCAAGGTCCTGGGAGAGGGAGCGGCTACGAGCAGTACTTC. Amino acid sequence: CASSQGPGRGSGYEQYF.

The chain employs TRBV18 and TRBJ2-2; perhaps TRBD1 as D (5 bases). The CDR3 contains 14 residues. Trimming pared 3 bases from V and 3 bases from J, leaving 8 bases between. Germline lookup yields CDR1 KGHSH and CDR2 LQKENI. The CDR3 DNA sequence: TGTGCCAGCTCACCCAGGGAATACACCGGGGAGCTGTTTTTT. Translated: CASSPREYTGELFF.

The V gene is TRBV7-3, the J gene TRBJ2-1; 10 bases are shared with TRBD2. V trimming: 1 base; J trimming: 9 bases; junction bases outside the gene matches: 6. This CDR3 comprises 15 residues. The germline V gene encodes CDR1 SGHTA and CDR2 FQGTGA. As DNA, the CDR3 is TGTGCCAGCAGCTTAAGGCGGACTAGCGGAGGTGAGCAGTTCTTC. The encoded protein is CASSLRRTSGGEQFF.

The V and J genes are TRBV5-1 and TRBJ1-6, with a weak D call TRBD1 (6 bases). The CDR3 covers 15 residues. V was cut by 4 bases and J by 7 bases, with 15 bases left in between. The germline V gene has CDR1 SGHRS and CDR2 YFSETQ. The DNA of the CDR3 is TGCGCCAGCAGCGTTCAACAGGGCATGAATTCACCCCTCCACTTT. Its protein is CASSVQQGMNSPLHF.